Listed below are T cell receptor beta chains from one sample, sequenced in a study of T cell changes during pregnancy in multiple sclerosis. Profiled with immunoSEQ multiplex PCR; TCRdb holds only in-frame clones, not every one. The sample yields fewer than 35,000 clones, about 92% seen once. The sequenced sample was CD4+ T cells from peripheral blood mononuclear cells, obtained after pregnancy. The receptors here all came from a female donor with multiple sclerosis, enrolled in a pregnancy study. CDR3s include the opening cysteine and the closing phenylalanine or tryptophan. The order of the fields is CDR3 protein, CDR3 DNA, D gene, V gene, clone size, J gene. D genes are given only for firm matches. The size field is filled for only some rows; it gives once, few, many or a size class.

CASSYEGVSGNTIYF | TGTGCCAGCAGTTACGAGGGGGTCTCTGGAAACACCATATATTTT | - | TRBV6-5 | once | TRBJ1-3
CASSLQGPYEQYF | TGCGCCAGCAGCTTACAGGGCCCCTACGAGCAGTACTTC | - | TRBV5-1 | - | TRBJ2-7
CASFQRIEGAAEAFF | TGTGCCAGCTTTCAAAGAATCGAGGGCGCGGCTGAAGCTTTCTTT | - | TRBV18 | - | TRBJ1-1
CASRESGGSYTGELFF | TGTGCCAGCAGGGAAAGCGGGGGGTCGTACACCGGGGAGCTGTTTTTT | TRBD2 | TRBV2 | - | TRBJ2-2
CASSPAPGQGTRETQYF | TGTGCCAGCAGCCCCGCGCCGGGACAGGGGACGAGGGAGACCCAGTACTTC | TRBD1 | TRBV14 | - | TRBJ2-5
CSVSTGEGSYNEQFF | TGCAGCGTGTCAACGGGGGAAGGGTCCTACAATGAGCAGTTCTTC | - | TRBV29-1 | - | TRBJ2-1
CAWSKGGEGLEAFF | TGTGCCTGGAGCAAGGGGGGGGAGGGACTTGAAGCTTTCTTT | - | TRBV30 | - | TRBJ1-1
CAISNGGAADTQYF | TGTGCCATCAGTAACGGGGGGGCAGCCGATACGCAGTATTTT | TRBD2 | TRBV10-3 | - | TRBJ2-3
CASGQGWSTHNEQFF | TGTGCCAGTGGACAGGGATGGTCTACTCACAATGAGCAGTTCTTC | TRBD1 | TRBV19 | - | TRBJ2-1
CASSIGTGPSPLHF | TGTGCCAGTAGTATCGGGACAGGCCCTTCACCCCTCCACTTT | TRBD1 | TRBV19 | - | TRBJ1-6
CSSPDTKSEKLFF | TGCAGCTCCCCGGACACCAAGTCGGAAAAACTGTTTTTT | - | TRBV29-1 | once | TRBJ1-4
CASSQERGHYGYTF | TGCGCCAGCAGCCAAGAAAGGGGGCACTATGGCTACACCTTC | TRBD1 | TRBV4-3 | - | TRBJ1-2
CASSPHPGQGGEQFF | TGTGCCAGCAGCCCTCATCCGGGACAGGGAGGGGAGCAGTTCTTC | TRBD1 | TRBV9 | - | TRBJ2-1
CASSTPGGAYGYTF | TGTGCCAGTAGTACACCAGGGGGCGCTTATGGCTACACCTTC | TRBD1 | TRBV19 | few | TRBJ1-2
CATSFDADYEQYF | TGTGCCACCTCCTTCGACGCGGACTACGAGCAGTACTTC | - | TRBV19 | - | TRBJ2-7
CASSQDDRATDTQYF | TGCGCCAGCAGCCAAGATGACAGGGCAACAGATACGCAGTATTTT | TRBD1 | TRBV4-1 | - | TRBJ2-3
CASSELVGGQTEAFF | TGTGCCAGCAGTGAATTGGTCGGGGGGCAAACTGAAGCTTTCTTT | - | TRBV6-1 | - | TRBJ1-1
CASSPPDPGRGLRHTEAFF | TGTGCCAGCAGCCCCCCCGACCCCGGCAGGGGGCTAAGGCACACTGAAGCTTTCTTT | TRBD1 | TRBV7-9 | few | TRBJ1-1
CSARQETQYF | TGCAGTGCGAGACAGGAGACCCAGTACTTC | - | TRBV20-1 | - | TRBJ2-5
CASSPGLAYEQYF | TGCGCCAGCAGCCCAGGGCTCGCCTACGAGCAGTACTTC | - | TRBV4-3 | - | TRBJ2-7
CASSRQDGIEKLFF | TGTGCCAGTTCCAGACAGGACGGTATTGAAAAACTGTTTTTT | - | TRBV9 | - | TRBJ1-4
CSVEVGAGQPQHF | TGCAGCGTTGAAGTCGGTGCGGGTCAGCCCCAGCATTTT | - | TRBV29-1 | - | TRBJ1-5
CASSKANFDRVEHEQYF | TGTGCCAGCAGCAAAGCAAACTTCGACAGGGTCGAGCACGAGCAGTACTTC | - | TRBV21-1 | - | TRBJ2-7
CASSIQDQETQYF | TGTGCCAGTAGTATCCAGGACCAAGAGACCCAGTACTTC | - | TRBV19 | - | TRBJ2-5
CASSIVETGGNEQFF | TGTGCCAGTAGTATAGTGGAGACAGGGGGCAATGAGCAGTTCTTC | TRBD1 | TRBV19 | - | TRBJ2-1
CASSRQGANEQYF | TGTGCCAGTAGTAGACAGGGGGCCAACGAGCAGTACTTC | TRBD1 | TRBV19 | - | TRBJ2-7
CASSTRQRYPFF | TGTGCCAGCAGCACCAGACAGCGTTATCCGTTCTTC | - | TRBV7-2 | - | TRBJ2-1
CSVQGNGNTIYF | TGCAGCGTGCAGGGAAATGGAAACACCATATATTTT | - | TRBV29-1 | - | TRBJ1-3
CSVGGQGINEQFF | TGCAGCGTAGGGGGACAGGGGATTAATGAGCAGTTCTTC | TRBD1 | TRBV29-1 | - | TRBJ2-1
CASSLVGGDNYEQYF | TGTGCCAGCAGCTTAGTCGGGGGGGACAACTACGAGCAGTACTTC | TRBD2 | TRBV7-2 | - | TRBJ2-7
CASSSTKADTQYF | TGTGCCAGCAGCTCCACAAAAGCAGATACGCAGTATTTT | - | TRBV7-3 | - | TRBJ2-3
CASSLVAGGVSGAEAFF | TGTGCCAGCAGCTTGGTTGCAGGGGGAGTCTCGGGCGCTGAAGCTTTCTTT | TRBD1 | TRBV5-6 | - | TRBJ1-1
CASSSTGSPGANVLTF | TGTGCCAGCAGTTCTACAGGTTCTCCCGGGGCCAACGTCCTGACTTTC | - | TRBV6-6 | - | TRBJ2-6
CASSSRPPEAFF | TGTGCCAGCAGCTCGCGGCCGCCTGAAGCTTTCTTT | - | TRBV7-8 | - | TRBJ1-1
CASSPLPGLDSNQPQHF | TGTGCCAGCAGTCCACTACCGGGACTGGATAGCAATCAGCCCCAGCATTTT | - | TRBV27 | - | TRBJ1-5
CASSETDYSGNTIYF | TGTGCCAGCTCGGAGACGGATTACTCTGGAAACACCATATATTTT | - | TRBV18 | - | TRBJ1-3
CASSPLYRGYTF | TGTGCCAGCAGCCCGCTCTACAGGGGTTACACCTTC | TRBD1 | TRBV7-8 | - | TRBJ1-2
CASRKQGAADTQYF | TGTGCCAGTAGAAAACAGGGGGCCGCAGATACGCAGTATTTT | TRBD1 | TRBV19 | - | TRBJ2-3
CASSQRQIKAFF | TGTGCCAGCAGCCAACGACAGATTAAAGCTTTCTTT | - | TRBV7-9 | - | TRBJ1-1
CASSSGPQADYGYTF | TGTGCCAGCAGCTCTGGCCCCCAGGCCGACTATGGCTACACCTTC | - | TRBV5-4 | medium-sized | TRBJ1-2